The text below deals with one T cell receptor (beta chain). Its antigen is currently not known. No much larger clone exists at a distance of one base, and base qualities are not known. The germline V gene supplies CDR1 SNHLY and CDR2 FYNNEI. Trimming removed 7 bases from V and 3 bases from J, leaving 6 bases between the germline ends. From cysteine to phenylalanine, the CDR3 is 11 amino acids long. The entry retains the CDR3 DNA only, 33 bases that are in frame from base 1. The TCR beta CDR3 regions were amplified from the RNA transcripts. For the first round of RT-PCR on the TCR CDR3, the HTBI primer set was used together with the Qiagen OneStep RT-PCR kit. Libraries were constructed in a second round of multiplex PCR, after which size selection and purification were carried out. Libraries were sequenced paired-end with 100 bp reads on an Illumina HiSeq2000. Concerning the study's data processing: Raw data were processed with SOAPnuke, discarding reads with adapters, uncalled bases, mean Phred below 15, or no exact constant-primer or identifier match. COPE v1.2.5 was used to merge the high-quality paired reads, and each unique nucleotide sequence was defined as a clonotype. Clonotypes were aligned to IMGT TRBV, TRBD and TRBJ reference segments using MiTCR v1.1. Only V-J combinations with frequency above 0.0001, covering approximately 99% of repertoires, were analysed. The TCS score was defined as F50 (clonal expansion) divided by E x V (chaos), with BLOSUM62-based TCRdist calculated between CDR3 peptides within each V-J. Welch's t-statistics and random forest reduced some 510 V-J features to 10 to 15, which were used in a naive Bayes classifier (R e1071). The Morisita-Horn index was used to measure how similar the thyroid and blood repertoires were. TCRdb handled the public reads itself, with Q25 trimming in fastp and clone calling in MiXCR, and kept productive beta chains. For every CDR3 protein sequence, its rows merge into one entry that carries the most common genes and DNA. These V and J calls originate from TCRdb's pipeline instead of the authors' own analysis. The sample records 500,000 to 800,000 distinct CDR3 sequences, 45% of which are singletons. Under 8.5% of the sample belongs to the ten largest clones.

This sample stems from a study of T cells in Graves' hyperthyroidism and ophthalmopathy (dated by TCRdb to the late 2010s). Regarding the research as a whole: To identify distinguishing TCR V-J signatures, a discovery cohort of about a hundred patients was used, comprising some 45 with Graves' ophthalmopathy and around 57 with stable Graves' hyperthyroidism. An independent validation cohort of around 19 hyperthyroidism patients and 15 or so patients who later progressed to ophthalmopathy tested prospective prediction of ophthalmopathy. The roughly 91 discovery patients were randomly divided into training and test sets at a 7:3 ratio. In addition, the study compared T-cell repertoires in thyroid tissue and in blood from about 6 Graves' hyperthyroidism patients. After sampling, hyperthyroidism patients received methimazole starting at 30 mg daily, and ophthalmopathy patients received high-dose intravenous methylprednisolone. TCR Vbeta CDR3 sequencing of 135 peripheral blood samples (about 45 ophthalmopathy, about 75 hyperthyroidism and 17 progressor patients) is reported in the paper. Results the study describes overall, beyond this receptor: In validation, the model predicted progression to ophthalmopathy a median of roughly 6.2 months before onset, with approximately 68% sensitivity and more than 72% specificity. Most expanded thyroid clonotypes (frequency above 0.001) were also detected in blood, a finding suggesting that blood repertoires may reflect thyroid immune responses. No statistical method was used to set the sample size in advance, and investigators knew the group allocation. Ophthalmopathy was separated from stable hyperthyroidism by a 13 V-J signature model, with around 90% sensitivity and about 84% specificity obtained in cross-validation and 80%/75% obtained in testing.

Exclusion was applied to patients with uncontrolled infections, other autoimmune diseases, pregnancy or lactation. Clinical symptoms, serum thyroxine and TRAb, thyroid ultrasound, and orbital computed tomography formed the basis for the diagnoses. Total RNA was extracted with Trizol reagent, and quality was checked on an Agilent 2100 Bioanalyzer. The sample comprised peripheral blood or thyroid tissue (not recorded which). This TCR came from an adult man with Graves' disease, either hyperthyroidism or ophthalmopathy (not recorded which). Recombination connected TRBV2 to TRBJ2-5, with the D segment identity uncertain. CDR3 protein: CASTIKETQYF. The bases are TGTGCCAGCACAATCAAAGAGACCCAGTACTTC.